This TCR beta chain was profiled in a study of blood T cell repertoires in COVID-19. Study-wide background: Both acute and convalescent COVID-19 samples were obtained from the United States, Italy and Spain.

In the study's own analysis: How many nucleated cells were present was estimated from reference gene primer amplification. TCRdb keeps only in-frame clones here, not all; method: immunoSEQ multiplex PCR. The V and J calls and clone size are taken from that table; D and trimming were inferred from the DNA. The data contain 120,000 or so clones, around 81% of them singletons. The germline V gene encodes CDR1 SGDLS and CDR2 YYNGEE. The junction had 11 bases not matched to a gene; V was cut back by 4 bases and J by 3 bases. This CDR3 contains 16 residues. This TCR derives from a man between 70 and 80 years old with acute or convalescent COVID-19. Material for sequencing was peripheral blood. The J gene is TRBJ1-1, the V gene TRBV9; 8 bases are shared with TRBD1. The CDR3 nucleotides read TGTGCCAGCAGCCCCTACGGACAGGGCGGAGACACTGAAGCTTTCTTT. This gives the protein CASSPYGQGGDTEAFF. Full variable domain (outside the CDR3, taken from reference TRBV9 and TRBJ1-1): DSGVTQTPKHLITATGQRVTLRCSPRSGDLSVYWYQQSLDQGLQFLIQYYNGEERAKGNILERFSAQQFPDLHSELNLSSLELGDSALYFCASSPYGQGGDTEAFFGQGTRLTVV.